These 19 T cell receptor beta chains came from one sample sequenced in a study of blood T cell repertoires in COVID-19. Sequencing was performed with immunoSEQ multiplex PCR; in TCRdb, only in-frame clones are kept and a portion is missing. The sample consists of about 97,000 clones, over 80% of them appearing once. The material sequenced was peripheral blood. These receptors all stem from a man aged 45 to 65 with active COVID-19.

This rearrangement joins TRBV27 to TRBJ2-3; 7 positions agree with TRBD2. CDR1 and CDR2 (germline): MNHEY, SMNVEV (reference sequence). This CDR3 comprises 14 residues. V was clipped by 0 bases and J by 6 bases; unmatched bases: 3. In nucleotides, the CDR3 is TGTGCCAGCAGTTTATCGGCGGGAGTGGATACGCAGTATTTT. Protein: CASSLSAGVDTQYF.

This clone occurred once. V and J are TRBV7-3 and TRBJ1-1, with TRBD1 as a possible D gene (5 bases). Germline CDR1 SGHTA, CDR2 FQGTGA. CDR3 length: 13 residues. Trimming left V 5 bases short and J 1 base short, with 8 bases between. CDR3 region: CASSAQGNTEAFF. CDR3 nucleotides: TGTGCCAGCAGCGCCCAGGGGAACACTGAAGCTTTCTTT.

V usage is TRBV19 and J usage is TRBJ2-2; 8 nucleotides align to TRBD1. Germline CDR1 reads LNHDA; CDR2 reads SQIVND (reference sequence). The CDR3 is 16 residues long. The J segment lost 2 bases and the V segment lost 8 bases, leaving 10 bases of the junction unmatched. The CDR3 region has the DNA TGTGCCAGTGCGGACAGGGTACTGGCCAACACCGGGGAGCTGTTTTTT. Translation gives CASADRVLANTGELFF. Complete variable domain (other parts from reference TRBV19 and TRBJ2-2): DGGITQSPKYLFRKEGQNVTLSCEQNLNHDAMYWYRQDPGQGLRLIYYSQIVNDFQKGDIAEGYSVSREKKESFPLTVTSAQKNPTAFYLCASADRVLANTGELFFGEGSRLTVL.

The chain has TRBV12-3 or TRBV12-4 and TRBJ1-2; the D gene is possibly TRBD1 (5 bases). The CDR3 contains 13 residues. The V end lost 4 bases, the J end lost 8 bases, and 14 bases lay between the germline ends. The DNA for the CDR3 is TGTGCCAGCAGTTCAACAGGTTTTCTGGGCTACACCTTC. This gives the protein CASSSTGFLGYTF.

The DNA for the CDR3 is TGTGCCAGCAGTGACTTCGGGACAGGGCTTTACAATGAGCAGTTCTTC. Translated: CASSDFGTGLYNEQFF. The chain employs TRBV6-4 and TRBJ2-1, with TRBD1 matching over 9 bases. The V gene's germline CDR1 is MRHNA and CDR2 SNTAGT. This CDR3 has 16 residues. V lost 1 base and J lost 4; bases outside the gene matches: 5.

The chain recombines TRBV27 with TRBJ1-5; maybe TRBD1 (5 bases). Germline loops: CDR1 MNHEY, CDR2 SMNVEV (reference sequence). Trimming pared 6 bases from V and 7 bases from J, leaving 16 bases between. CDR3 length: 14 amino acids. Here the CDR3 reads CASRYSGNGQPQHF. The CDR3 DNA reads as TGTGCCAGCAGGTATTCAGGGAATGGGCAGCCCCAGCATTTT.

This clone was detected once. CDR3 in amino acids: CASSGTRAGYEQYF. In DNA, the CDR3 is TGTGCCAGCAGCGGGACTAGAGCTGGCTACGAGCAGTACTTC. V is TRBV5-4 and J is TRBJ2-7; 8 nucleotides line up with TRBD2. The trim removed 4 bases at V and 3 bases at J, leaving 6 bases unmatched. The CDR3 consists of 14 residues. Germline assignment: CDR1 SGHNT and CDR2 YYREEE (reference sequence).

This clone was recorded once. The CDR3 coding sequence is TGTGCCAGCAGCTCTCCCGGGACTAGCGGGGGATACAATGAGCAGTTCTTC. Its translation: CASSSPGTSGGYNEQFF. V and J are TRBV7-9 and TRBJ2-1; 14 bases match TRBD2. There are 17 residues in the CDR3. Germline CDR1 SEHNR, CDR2 FQNEAQ (reference sequence). Losses at the gene ends were 4 bases for V and 4 bases for J; bases not matched to a gene: 6.

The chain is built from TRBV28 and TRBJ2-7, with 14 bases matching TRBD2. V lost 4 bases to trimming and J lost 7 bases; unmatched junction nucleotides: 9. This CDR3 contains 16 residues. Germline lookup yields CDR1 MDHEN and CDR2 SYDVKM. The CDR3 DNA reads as TGTGCCAGCAGTTCGAACCCGGGACTAGCGGGAGAGGAGCAGTACTTC. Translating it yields CASSSNPGLAGEEQYF.

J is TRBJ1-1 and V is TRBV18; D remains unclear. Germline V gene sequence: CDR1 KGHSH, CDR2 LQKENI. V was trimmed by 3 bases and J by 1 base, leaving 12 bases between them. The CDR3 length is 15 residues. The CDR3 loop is CASSPFGEGNTEAFF. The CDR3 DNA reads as TGTGCCAGCTCACCCTTCGGCGAGGGGAACACTGAAGCTTTCTTT.

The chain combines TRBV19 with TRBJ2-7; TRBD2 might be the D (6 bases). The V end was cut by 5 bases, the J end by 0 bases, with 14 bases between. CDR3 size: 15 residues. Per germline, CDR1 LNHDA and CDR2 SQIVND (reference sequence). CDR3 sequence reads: CASSPEETSSYEQYF. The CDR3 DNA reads TGTGCCAGTAGTCCCGAGGAGACTAGCTCCTACGAGCAGTACTTC.

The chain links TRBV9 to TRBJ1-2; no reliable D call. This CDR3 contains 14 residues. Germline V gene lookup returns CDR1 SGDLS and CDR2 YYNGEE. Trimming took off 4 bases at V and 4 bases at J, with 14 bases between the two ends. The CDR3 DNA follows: TGTGCCAGCAGCCCCCTGGGAGTATCCTATGGCTACACCTTC. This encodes CASSPLGVSYGYTF.

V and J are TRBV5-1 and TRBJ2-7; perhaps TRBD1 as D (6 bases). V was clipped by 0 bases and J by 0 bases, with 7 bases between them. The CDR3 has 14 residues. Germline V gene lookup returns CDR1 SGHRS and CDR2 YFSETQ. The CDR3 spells CASSLDRASYEQYF. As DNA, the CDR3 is TGCGCCAGCAGCTTGGACAGGGCCTCCTACGAGCAGTACTTC. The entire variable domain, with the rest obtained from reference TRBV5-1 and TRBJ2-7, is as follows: KAGVTQTPRYLIKTRGQQVTLSCSPISGHRSVSWYQQTPGQGLQFLFEYFSETQRNKGNFPGRFSGRQFSNSRSEMNVSTLELGDSALYLCASSLDRASYEQYFGPGTRLTVT.

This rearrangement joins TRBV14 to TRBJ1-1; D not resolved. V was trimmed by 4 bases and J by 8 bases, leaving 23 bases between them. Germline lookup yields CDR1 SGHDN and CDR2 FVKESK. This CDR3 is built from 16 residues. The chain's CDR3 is CASSPRTVAPTKEAFF. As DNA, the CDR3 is TGTGCCAGCAGCCCCCGCACAGTGGCCCCTACAAAAGAAGCTTTCTTT.

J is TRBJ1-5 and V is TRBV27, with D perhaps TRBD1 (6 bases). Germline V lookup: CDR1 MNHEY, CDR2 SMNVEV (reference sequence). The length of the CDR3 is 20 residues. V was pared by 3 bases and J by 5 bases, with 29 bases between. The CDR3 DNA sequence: TGTGCCAGCAGTTTCCTACCGGGACAACTCGGACGGCCCATGGATCAGCCCCAGCATTTT. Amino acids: CASSFLPGQLGRPMDQPQHF.

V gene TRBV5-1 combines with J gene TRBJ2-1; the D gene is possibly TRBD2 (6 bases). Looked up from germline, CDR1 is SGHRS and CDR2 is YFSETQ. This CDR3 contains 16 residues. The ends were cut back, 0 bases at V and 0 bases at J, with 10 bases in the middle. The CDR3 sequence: CASSLGGRHSYNEQFF. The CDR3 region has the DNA TGCGCCAGCAGCTTGGGAGGGAGGCACTCCTACAATGAGCAGTTCTTC.

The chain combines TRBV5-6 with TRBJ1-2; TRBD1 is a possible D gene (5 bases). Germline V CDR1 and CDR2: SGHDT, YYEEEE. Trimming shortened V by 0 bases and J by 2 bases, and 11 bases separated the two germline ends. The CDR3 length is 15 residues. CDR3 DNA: TGTGCCAGCAGCTTGGGCAGGGAATTAAACTATGGCTACACCTTC. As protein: CASSLGRELNYGYTF.

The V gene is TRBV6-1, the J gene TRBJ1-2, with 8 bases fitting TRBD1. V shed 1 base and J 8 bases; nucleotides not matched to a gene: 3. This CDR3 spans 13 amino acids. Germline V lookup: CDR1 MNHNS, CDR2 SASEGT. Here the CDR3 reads CASSEGDRRGYTF. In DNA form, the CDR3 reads TGTGCCAGCAGTGAAGGGGACAGGAGGGGCTACACCTTC.

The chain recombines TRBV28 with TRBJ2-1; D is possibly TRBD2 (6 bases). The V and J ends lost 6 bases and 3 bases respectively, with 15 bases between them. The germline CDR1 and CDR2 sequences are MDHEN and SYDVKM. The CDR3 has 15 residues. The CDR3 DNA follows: TGTGCCAGCAGCCGCCCGTGGCGGGACTACAATGAGCAGTTCTTC. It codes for CASSRPWRDYNEQFF.